This note documents a single TCR beta chain sequence. Across 24 US areas, participants ranged in age from roughly 18 to 95 years. Donors were grouped by their self-reported clinical history. Symptom resolution, clearance, or two negative PCRs marked donors in Cohort 3 as recovered. This specimen comes from a study of blood T cell repertoires in COVID-19. Generated by immunoSEQ multiplex PCR, the TCRdb table keeps only in-frame clones and is missing some. The repertoire holds fewer than 300,000 clones, 70% to 90% seen once, with approximately 4.2% in the top ten. Specimen: PBMCs or T cells enriched from blood (not recorded which). This clonotype originated in a woman in her twenties or thirties who had recovered from COVID-19.

The DNA for the CDR3 is TGTGCCAGCAAACAGGGGGCGTCGACCGGGGAGCTGTTTTTT. Its protein is CASKQGASTGELFF. This chain connects TRBV28 to TRBJ2-2, with 9 nucleotides matching TRBD1. The CDR3 has 14 residues. Germline assignment: CDR1 MDHEN and CDR2 SYDVKM. V was clipped by 7 bases and J by 5 bases; unmatched bases: 5. Supplemented by reference TRBV28 and TRBJ2-2, the full variable domain reads DVKVTQSSRYLVKRTGEKVFLECVQDMDHENMFWYRQDPGLGLRLIYFSYDVKMKEKGDIPEGYSVSREKKERFSLILESASTNQTSMYLCASKQGASTGELFFGEGSRLTVL.